The sample holds a few counts of the clone carrying this T cell receptor beta chain. Its antigen is still unknown. The record originates from a study of vaccination and CD4 T cells after COVID-19. Treatment described: 10-day PBMC culture with coronavirus spike peptide pools or control peptides (ViraFEST assay). Scientists ran DNA taken from cultured CD4+ T cells through the Oncomine TCR Beta short-read assay for sequencing. Each CDR3 protein is one row after TCRdb ran MiXCR on the PCR reads. This sample yields under 4,000 distinct CDR3 sequences, of which around 20% are seen a single time; roughly 19% belongs to the top ten. From germline, CDR1 is SNHLY and CDR2 FYNNEI. Trimming removed 4 bases at V and 8 bases at J, with 5 bases between. The CDR3 contains 10 residues.

The J gene is TRBJ1-1, the V gene TRBV2; D not certain. The sequence came from a human donor who had recovered from COVID-19. The sequenced sample consisted of CD4+ T cells from blood, cultured in vitro. The CDR3 nucleotides read TGTGCCAGCAGTGCTATAGAAGCTTTCTTT. It encodes CASSAIEAFF.